Described below is a single TCR beta chain sequence and its context. Its antigen specificity is not known. Per-base qualities were not stored, and no clone one base away is much larger. These data belong to a study of technical replicates of blood from four donors (dated by TCRdb to between 2016 and 2019). Libraries were built with the immunoSEQ multiplex PCR assay. TCRdb's version of the immuneACCESS table is confined to in-frame rearrangements and falls short of the full clone set. An unresolved V gene accounts for under half of the shortfall where checked; the remainder is of unknown origin. Counted in this sample were around 80,000 clones; 85% to 95% of them appeared once. Around 0.25% of the sample lies in the top ten. Including the terminal cysteine and phenylalanine, the CDR3 comprises 19 residues. The read is trimmed to its CDR3 DNA, 57 bases read in frame from base 1. Trimming costs V 4 bases and J 4 bases, and their ends lie 27 bases apart. Reading the germline V gene gives CDR1 SGHVS and CDR2 FQNEAQ.

The TCR comes from a human donor in good health. Input material: T cells isolated from PBMCs. The sequence joins TRBV7-8 to TRBJ2-3; perhaps TRBD2 is the D gene, with 8 bases matching. CDR3 protein: CASSSMGQLAGPYPDTQYF. The sequenced DNA is TGTGCCAGCAGCTCGATGGGACAGTTAGCGGGACCATACCCAGATACGCAGTATTTT. Outside the CDR3, residues come from the reference TRBV7-8 and TRBJ2-3 proteins, so the full variable domain is: GAGVSQSPRYKVAKRGQDVALRCDPISGHVSLFWYQQALGQGPEFLTYFQNEAQLDKSGLPSDRFFAERPEGSVSTLKIQRTQQEDSAVYLCASSSMGQLAGPYPDTQYFGPGTRLTVL.